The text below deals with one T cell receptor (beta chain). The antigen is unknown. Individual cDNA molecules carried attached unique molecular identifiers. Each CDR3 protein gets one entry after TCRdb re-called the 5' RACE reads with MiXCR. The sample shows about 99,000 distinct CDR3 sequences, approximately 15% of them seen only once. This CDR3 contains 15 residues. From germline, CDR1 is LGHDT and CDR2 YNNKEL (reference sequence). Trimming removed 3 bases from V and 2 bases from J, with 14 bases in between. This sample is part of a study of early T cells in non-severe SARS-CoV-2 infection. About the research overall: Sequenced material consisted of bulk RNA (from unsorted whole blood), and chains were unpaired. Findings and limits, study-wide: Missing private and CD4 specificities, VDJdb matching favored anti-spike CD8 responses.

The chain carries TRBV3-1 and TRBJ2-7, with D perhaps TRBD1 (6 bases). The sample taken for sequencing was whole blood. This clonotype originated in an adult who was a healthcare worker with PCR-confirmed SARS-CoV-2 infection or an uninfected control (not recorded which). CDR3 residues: CASSQWGKGAYEQYF. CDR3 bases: TGTGCCAGCAGCCAGTGGGGAAAGGGGGCCTACGAGCAGTACTTC.